The T cell receptor (beta chain) under discussion was sequenced for a study of cytomegalovirus exposure and HLA in healthy donors. Every donor was a healthy person donating bone marrow. The PCR ran on 60 Vbeta and 13 Jbeta primers. Only in-frame clones appear in the TCRdb table, and some are missing; sequencing was by immunoSEQ multiplex PCR. This table holds some 180,000 clones, 76% found once. Study-level points and caveats: Because they were indistinguishable, some V segments, including TRBV6-2 and TRBV6-3, were excluded.

This clone was recorded a few times. Its specificity is unknown. After removal of 6 bases from V and 6 bases from J, the junction contained 11 bases not matched to a gene. The CDR3 runs 16 residues. CDR1 is MDHEN and CDR2 is SYDVKM in the germline V gene. The rearrangement uses TRBV28 and TRBJ2-3; 11 bases agree with TRBD2. What was sequenced was PBMCs. The TCR comes from a woman in her thirties in good health and CMV-seropositive. CDR3 nucleotide sequence: TGTGCCAGCAGCATAGCGGGGGGGCCCCCCCGGGATACGCAGTATTTT. Its protein product is CASSIAGGPPRDTQYF.